These 21 T cell receptor beta chains were sequenced from one sample in a study of blood T cells in healthy people across ages. Sample-barcoded 5' priming and a J-beta primer mix drove a second PCR of 7 to 11 cycles. TCRdb processed the 5' RACE reads anew with MiXCR; each CDR3 protein has one entry. The sample yields more than 1,400,000 distinct CDR3 sequences, roughly 40% seen once. Sample: blood. These TCRs come from a young woman in good health.

The chain is built from TRBV5-1 and TRBJ2-7; D not resolved. Germline lookup yields CDR1 SGHRS and CDR2 YFSETQ. V lost 0 bases, J lost 3 bases, and 10 bases lay in between. The CDR3 runs 14 residues. The CDR3 protein is CASSLVGSDYEQYF. CDR3 DNA: TGCGCCAGCAGCTTGGTTGGCAGCGACTACGAGCAGTACTTC.

J is TRBJ2-7 and V is TRBV25-1; 7 nucleotides agree with TRBD1. Trimming took 4 bases from V and 2 from J; bases not matched to a gene: 11. CDR3 length: 16 amino acids. Germline loops: CDR1 MGHDK, CDR2 SYGVNS. The CDR3 here is CASSGTGTAYTYEQYF. The CDR3 DNA reads as TGTGCCAGCAGTGGGACCGGGACAGCCTATACCTACGAGCAGTACTTC.

The V and J genes are TRBV28 and TRBJ2-3, with D hard to call. Trimming removed 2 bases at V and 5 bases at J, with 17 bases between. Germline CDR1 reads MDHEN; CDR2 reads SYDVKM. The CDR3 is 16 amino acids. CDR3 loop: CASSLKGTLLGDTQYF. The CDR3, as DNA: TGTGCCAGCAGTTTAAAGGGCACACTCCTGGGAGATACGCAGTATTTT.

The chain links TRBV11-2 to TRBJ2-4, with 9 bases matching TRBD1. Germline trimming cut 5 bases from V and 0 bases from J; bases unmatched to any gene: 8. Germline assignment: CDR1 SGHAT and CDR2 FQNNGV. This CDR3 is built from 17 residues. CDR3 DNA: TGTGCCAGCAGCCCGGGACAGGGAACAATAGCCAAAAACATTCAGTACTTC. Translation: CASSPGQGTIAKNIQYF. Together with reference TRBV11-2 and TRBJ2-4, the CDR3 gives the full variable domain: EAGVAQSPRYKIIEKRQSVAFWCNPISGHATLYWYQQILGQGPKLLIQFQNNGVVDDSQLPKDRFSAERLKGVDSTLKIQPAKLEDSAVYLCASSPGQGTIAKNIQYFGAGTRLSVL.

This clonotype was seen a few times. The rearrangement uses TRBV18 and TRBJ2-1; perhaps TRBD2 as D (5 bases). Trimming cost V 4 bases and J 0 bases, with 13 bases left between them. CDR3 length equals 16 residues. In germline, CDR1 is KGHSH, CDR2 LQKENI. The CDR3 DNA is TGTGCCAGCTCACTCTGGACTCCTAGCTCCTACAATGAGCAGTTCTTC. It translates to CASSLWTPSSYNEQFF. The complete variable domain, with remaining parts taken from reference TRBV18 and TRBJ2-1, reads NAGVMQNPRHLVRRRGQEARLRCSPMKGHSHVYWYRQLPEEGLKFMVYLQKENIIDESGMPKERFSAEFPKEGPSILRIQQVVRGDSAAYFCASSLWTPSSYNEQFFGPGTRLTVL.

This clonotype was recorded a few times. The CDR3 protein is CASRLALTYNEQFF. CDR3 in DNA: TGTGCCAGCAGGCTAGCGTTAACCTACAATGAGCAGTTCTTC. The chain joins TRBV7-9 to TRBJ2-1; the D gene is possibly TRBD2 (6 bases). V was shortened by 6 bases and J by 2 bases, with 11 bases between the two germline ends. Per germline, CDR1 SEHNR and CDR2 FQNEAQ (reference sequence). The CDR3 length is 14 residues.

The chain uses TRBV12-3 or TRBV12-4 and TRBJ1-1; perhaps TRBD1 as D (5 bases). Trimming took 7 bases from V and 1 from J, leaving 13 bases between them. The CDR3 has 14 amino acids. The CDR3 DNA reads TGTGCCAGCACCCTAATGGGGCGGAACACTGAAGCTTTCTTT. Translated: CASTLMGRNTEAFF.

The gene calls are TRBV12-3 or TRBV12-4 and TRBJ1-5, with D possibly TRBD1 on 5 matching bases. The CDR3 covers 14 residues. Trimming pared 8 bases from V and 0 bases from J, leaving 11 bases between. The CDR3 DNA is TGTGCCAGCCGGGGGGGAATTAGCAATCAGCCCCAGCATTTT. Its protein is CASRGGISNQPQHF.

This clonotype turned up a few times. J is TRBJ2-1 and V is TRBV15; 10 bases line up with TRBD2. CDR1 is LNHNV and CDR2 is YYDKDF in the germline V gene (reference sequence). This CDR3 has 17 amino acids. The V and J ends lost 1 base and 2 bases, in that order; junction bases with no gene match: 5. The CDR3 is CATSRGPTSGAYNEQFF. CDR3 DNA sequence: TGTGCCACCAGCAGAGGCCCCACTAGCGGGGCCTACAATGAGCAGTTCTTC.

The CDR3 DNA is TGTGCCATCAGTGAGGCAGGGGTGCGGGACTATGGCTACACCTTC. It encodes CAISEAGVRDYGYTF. The chain links TRBV10-3 to TRBJ1-2, with D maybe TRBD1 (6 bases). V was clipped by 2 bases and J by 3 bases, with 13 bases between them. CDR1 and CDR2 (germline): ENHRY, SYGVKD. CDR3 length equals 15 residues.

This clonotype was counted once. At one boundary the junction diverges from the germline segment, which might be a read error. The CDR3 nucleotides read TGTGCCTGGAAGCTGGGCACTAAAGCTTTCTTT. Translated, it gives CAWKLGTKAFF. This chain links TRBV30 with TRBJ1-1; D is undetermined. The CDR3 length is 11 residues. Looked up from germline, CDR1 is GTSNPN and CDR2 is SVGIG (reference sequence).

The V call is TRBV6-1, the J call TRBJ2-7; tentatively, D is TRBD2 (5 bases). V was clipped by 1 base and J by 0 bases, with 10 bases between them. CDR1 and CDR2 (germline): MNHNS, SASEGT. The CDR3 has 15 amino acids. The DNA of the CDR3 is TGTGCCAGCAGTGAAGTCGGAGGCCTCTCCTACGAGCAGTACTTC. Its protein is CASSEVGGLSYEQYF.

The chain combines TRBV30 with TRBJ2-3; 9 nucleotides agree with TRBD1. The germline gives CDR1 GTSNPN, CDR2 SVGIG (reference sequence). This CDR3 contains 13 residues. The V gene end was trimmed by 3 bases and the J gene end by 7 bases; junction bases not matched to a gene: 5. CDR3 in DNA: TGTGCCTGGAGCACAGGGGGCAGAAATACGCAGTATTTT. Protein sequence: CAWSTGGRNTQYF.

The chain's CDR3 is CASSPLGTVYEQYF. As DNA, the CDR3 is TGTGCCAGCTCACCATTGGGGACCGTCTACGAGCAGTACTTC. The chain links TRBV18 to TRBJ2-7; D is perhaps TRBD1 or TRBD2 (5 bases each). Trimming removed 2 bases from V and 3 bases from J, with 11 bases in between. The CDR3 has 14 residues. CDR1 KGHSH and CDR2 LQKENI come from the germline V gene.

This clonotype was seen just once. The V and J genes are TRBV28 and TRBJ2-7; D uncertain. The germline V gene has CDR1 MDHEN and CDR2 SYDVKM. V lost 5 bases and J 2 bases, leaving 13 bases between the germline ends. The CDR3 contains 14 residues. The CDR3 here is CASSLIDTTYEQYF. The DNA for the CDR3 is TGTGCCAGCAGTCTTATCGACACCACCTACGAGCAGTACTTC.

The rearrangement links TRBV2 to TRBJ2-4; 7 bases map to TRBD2. The DNA matches TRBJ2-7 better at its end, which makes the J call doubtful. Germline assignment: CDR1 SNHLY and CDR2 FYNNEI. This CDR3 is 18 amino acids long. CDR3 bases: TGTGCCAGCAATATCGGCGGGAGTTTGCCGCCCGCGCTTTACGAGCAGTACTTC. As protein: CASNIGGSLPPALYEQYF.

The table lists this clonotype with a few counts. V is TRBV7-9 and J is TRBJ2-1, with TRBD2 identical over 8 bases. CDR3 length: 16 amino acids. V lost 1 base to trimming and J lost 8 bases; unmatched junction nucleotides: 10. From germline, CDR1 is SEHNR and CDR2 FQNEAQ (reference sequence). CDR3 residues: CASSLELGLVAYEQFF. CDR3 DNA: TGTGCCAGCAGCTTAGAGCTGGGACTAGTGGCATATGAGCAGTTCTTC.

This clonotype has ten or more counts. The CDR3 reads CAIRGPSSTETQYF. For the CDR3, the DNA is TGTGCCATCAGAGGTCCTTCCTCAACCGAGACCCAGTACTTC. This rearrangement joins TRBV10-3 to TRBJ2-5; D is uncertain. Trimming removed 6 bases at V and 5 bases at J, with 16 bases between. Germline CDR1 reads ENHRY; CDR2 reads SYGVKD. The CDR3 extends over 14 amino acids.

Here the CDR3 reads CASSDARTSGSRTDTQYF. CDR3 DNA sequence: TGTGCCAGCAGTGACGCCCGGACTAGCGGGAGCAGAACAGATACGCAGTATTTT. This rearrangement joins TRBV25-1 to TRBJ2-3, with 13 bases matching TRBD2. V shed 3 bases and J 3 bases; nucleotides not matched to a gene: 9. Germline CDR1 is MGHDK and CDR2 is SYGVNS. The CDR3 sequence is 18 residues long.

The chain has TRBV11-2 and TRBJ2-7; 7 nucleotides line up with TRBD2. The germline V gene has CDR1 SGHAT and CDR2 FQNNGV. The CDR3 contains 16 residues. J was trimmed by 0 bases and V by 1 base; bases with no gene match: 6. The CDR3: CASSLGLADNSYEQYF. CDR3 coding DNA: TGTGCCAGCAGCTTAGGGCTAGCGGACAACTCCTACGAGCAGTACTTC.

In this sample, this clonotype turned up once. The chain combines TRBV6-1 with TRBJ2-7; TRBD2 is a possible D gene (7 bases). V was cut by 6 bases and J by 2 bases, with 14 bases left in between. CDR3 length: 14 amino acids. Germline V CDR1 and CDR2: MNHNS, SASEGT. The CDR3 region is CASRKGGGAYEQYF. The DNA of the CDR3 is TGTGCCAGCAGGAAGGGGGGGGGCGCCTACGAGCAGTACTTC.